Presented here are 28 T cell receptor beta chains from one specimen sequenced in a study of regulatory T cells in long-lasting Graves disease. Time point of the sample: newly diagnosed GD, antithyroid drugs for less than 3 months. The TCR library used RNA extracted from PBMCs. Combining iRepertoire HTBI primers with Arm-PCR of CDR3 regions, the authors built TCR beta libraries. In TCRdb, the multiplex PCR reads were re-called with MiXCR into one record per CDR3 protein. Among around 250,000 distinct CDR3 sequences listed, approximately 16% were seen once. Material: peripheral blood mononuclear cells (PBMCs), obtained at new diagnosis, from a patient treated with antithyroid drugs. The origin of the receptors is a female donor with Graves disease.

This clonotype appeared many times. The chain is built from TRBV20-1 and TRBJ2-1, with 10 bases identical to TRBD2. Germline V gene lookup returns CDR1 DFQATT and CDR2 SNEGSKA (reference sequence). After removal of 4 bases from V and 5 bases from J, the junction contained 14 bases not matched to a gene. The CDR3 totals 17 residues. DNA of the CDR3: TGCAGTGCTAACCCATTGTCACTAGCGGGACTGAACAATGAGCAGTTCTTC. Amino acids: CSANPLSLAGLNNEQFF.

This clonotype was seen at least ten times. The chain recombines TRBV7-3 with TRBJ2-3; 8 bases are shared with TRBD2. Germline CDR1 and CDR2: SGHTA and FQGTGA. The CDR3 length is 18 residues. Trimming cost V 5 bases and J 2 bases; bases outside gene matches: 15. CDR3 in amino acids: CASSSHGGSGSLTDTQYF. CDR3 sequence (DNA): TGTGCCAGCAGCAGCCACGGAGGGAGCGGGAGCCTCACAGATACGCAGTATTTT.

This clonotype was observed at least ten times. The chain links TRBV20-1 to TRBJ1-1; D call uncertain. Germline loops: CDR1 DFQATT, CDR2 SNEGSKA (reference sequence). Deletions cut 0 bases from V and 1 base from J, with 9 bases between. The CDR3 totals 14 residues. The CDR3 DNA is TGCAGTGCTAGAGAGACAACAGCGAACACTGAAGCTTTCTTT. Residues: CSARETTANTEAFF.

The J gene is TRBJ1-4, the V gene TRBV12-3 or TRBV12-4, with D possibly TRBD1 on 5 matching bases. CDR3 size: 14 residues. Trimming left V 2 bases short and J 8 bases short, with 12 bases between. The CDR3 is CASSLSQGEEKLFF. The CDR3 DNA sequence: TGTGCCAGCAGTTTATCTCAGGGTGAGGAAAAACTGTTTTTT.

Concerning this clonotype: Since a far larger clone is one base different, this is likely a read error. The chain carries TRBV6-2 or TRBV6-3 and TRBJ2-7; possible D gene TRBD1, 6 bases. CDR1 and CDR2 from the germline V gene are MNHEY and SVGEGT. The CDR3 extends over 15 amino acids. In DNA form, the CDR3 reads TGTCCCAGCAGCAGGCGGACAGTCGGTACCTACGAGCAGTACTTC. Protein product: CPSSRRTVGTYEQYF.

This clonotype was seen repeatedly, ten times or more. The chain recombines TRBV18 with TRBJ1-2, with a possible D match to TRBD1 (5 bases). The length of the CDR3 is 15 residues. Germline CDR1 and CDR2: KGHSH and LQKENI. V was pared by 0 bases and J by 2 bases, with 10 bases between. The CDR3 DNA reads TGTGCCAGCTCACCACCGGGGGGGATAAACTATGGCTACACCTTC. Protein: CASSPPGGINYGYTF.

This sequence joins TRBV6-4 and TRBJ1-1; D unresolved. The CDR3 runs 13 residues. V shed 2 bases and J shed 1 base, with 5 bases lying between them. Germline CDR1 MRHNA, CDR2 SNTAGT. The CDR3 DNA follows: TGTGCCAGCAGTGACCAGGAGAACACTGAAGCTTTCTTT. It translates to CASSDQENTEAFF.

This clonotype was recorded many times. V gene TRBV27 combines with J gene TRBJ2-7; tentatively, D is TRBD1 (6 bases). Germline V gene data show CDR1 as MNHEY and CDR2 as SMNVEV (reference sequence). The length of the CDR3 is 15 residues. The germline V and J ends were trimmed by 4 bases and 0 bases, with 13 bases remaining between them. The CDR3 sequence: CASSYETGPSYEQYF. In nucleotides, the CDR3 is TGTGCCAGCAGTTACGAGACAGGACCCTCCTACGAGCAGTACTTC.

This clonotype occurred many times. The chain is built from TRBV7-6 and TRBJ2-1; 7 bases map to TRBD2. CDR1 SGHVS and CDR2 FNYEAQ come from the germline V gene. The CDR3 spans 15 residues. Germline trimming cut 4 bases from V and 8 bases from J; bases unmatched to any gene: 11. The CDR3 sequence: CASSYLAGAVDEQFF. CDR3 nucleotide sequence: TGTGCCAGCAGCTACCTGGCGGGAGCTGTTGATGAGCAGTTCTTC. Together with reference TRBV7-6 and TRBJ2-1, the CDR3 gives the full variable domain: GAGVSQSPRYKVTKRGQDVALRCDPISGHVSLYWYRQALGQGPEFLTYFNYEAQQDKSGLPNDRFSAERPEGSISTLTIQRTEQRDSAMYRCASSYLAGAVDEQFFGPGTRLTVL.

The V call is TRBV6-1, the J call TRBJ1-2; D is unresolved. Per the germline V gene, CDR1 is MNHNS and CDR2 is SASEGT. The CDR3 consists of 15 residues. V dropped 4 bases and J dropped 8 bases, with 20 bases sitting between them. CDR3 sequence reads: CASSVSTDSVLGYTF. CDR3 coding DNA: TGTGCCAGCAGTGTCTCTACGGACTCTGTTCTGGGCTACACCTTC.

This clonotype was detected ten times or more. V gene TRBV12-3 or TRBV12-4 combines with J gene TRBJ1-1, with D tentatively TRBD1 (6 bases). The CDR3 covers 17 residues. The V end lost 8 bases, the J end lost 1 base, and 23 bases lay between the germline ends. The CDR3 spells CASRPYTGGRRNTEAFF. The CDR3 DNA sequence: TGTGCCAGCCGTCCCTATACCGGGGGGCGTCGGAACACTGAAGCTTTCTTT.

This clonotype was recorded many times. This CDR3 is CATSGSGNEQFF. The CDR3 bases are TGTGCCACCAGTGGGTCCGGTAATGAGCAGTTCTTC. This chain links TRBV24-1 with TRBJ2-1; D is unresolved. This CDR3 region has 12 residues. Between the trimmed V and J ends, which lost 5 bases and 7 bases, there was a span of 8 bases. CDR1 KGHDR and CDR2 SFDVKD come from the germline V gene.

Many counts were recorded for this clonotype. The chain is built from TRBV2 and TRBJ2-3; 9 bases agree with TRBD2. This CDR3 spans 16 amino acids. Germline CDR1 and CDR2: SNHLY and FYNNEI. With 8 bases clipped from V and 9 bases from J, the junction kept 18 bases outside the gene matches. CDR3 in amino acids: CASSSQTSGGVPTQYF. DNA for the CDR3: TGTGCCAGCTCTTCACAGACTAGCGGAGGGGTACCCACGCAGTATTTT.

This clonotype was recorded at least ten times. Here the CDR3 DNA reads TGCAGCGCCCGGTTCTTAACTAATGAAAAACTGTTTTTT. The encoded protein is CSARFLTNEKLFF. The rearrangement joins TRBV29-1 to TRBJ1-4; D is undetermined. The CDR3 is made up of 13 amino acids. Germline lookup yields CDR1 SQVTM and CDR2 ANQGSEA. The ends were cut back, 7 bases at V and 1 base at J, with 10 bases in the middle.

This clonotype was counted ten times or more. The J gene is TRBJ2-4, the V gene TRBV30; no firm D call. V was trimmed by 1 base and J by 6 bases, leaving 13 bases between them. From germline, CDR1 is GTSNPN and CDR2 SVGIG (reference sequence). The CDR3 has 14 amino acids. This CDR3 reads CAWSGSPGRNIQYF. The CDR3 region has the DNA TGTGCCTGGAGTGGTTCCCCGGGCAGAAACATTCAGTACTTC. Looking up the rest from reference TRBV30 and TRBJ2-4 gives the full variable domain: SQTIHQWPATLVQPVGSPLSLECTVEGTSNPNLYWYRQAAGRGLQLLFYSVGIGQISSEVPQNLSASRPQDRQFILSSKKLLLSDSGFYLCAWSGSPGRNIQYFGAGTRLSVL.

The sample holds many counts of this clonotype. The gene calls are TRBV9 and TRBJ1-2, with a possible D match to TRBD1 (5 bases). V dropped 3 bases and J dropped 7 bases, with 16 bases sitting between them. The CDR3 has 14 residues. Germline V gene lookup returns CDR1 SGDLS and CDR2 YYNGEE. As DNA, the CDR3 is TGTGCCAGCAGCGACACTGGGGGTCCTGGTGGCTACACCTTC. Amino acid sequence: CASSDTGGPGGYTF.

Many counts were recorded for this clonotype. V and J are TRBV11-2 and TRBJ2-1; no firm D call. Germline CDR1 reads SGHAT; CDR2 reads FQNNGV. Trimming cost V 5 bases and J 8 bases, with 16 bases left between them. The length of the CDR3 is 14 residues. The CDR3 protein is CASSPLQVRDEQFF. CDR3 coding DNA: TGTGCCAGCAGCCCCCTCCAAGTTAGGGATGAGCAGTTCTTC. Supplemented by reference TRBV11-2 and TRBJ2-1, the full variable domain reads EAGVAQSPRYKIIEKRQSVAFWCNPISGHATLYWYQQILGQGPKLLIQFQNNGVVDDSQLPKDRFSAERLKGVDSTLKIQPAKLEDSAVYLCASSPLQVRDEQFFGPGTRLTVL.

This clonotype was found many times. This chain uses TRBV3-1 with TRBJ2-7; 9 bases match TRBD1. Germline V gene sequence: CDR1 LGHDT, CDR2 YNNKEL (reference sequence). This CDR3 is built from 14 residues. With V trimmed by 1 base and J by 6 bases, 4 bases remained unmatched. The CDR3 DNA sequence: TGTGCCAGCAGCCAAGGGACAGGGGTAGCCGAGCAGTACTTC. It encodes CASSQGTGVAEQYF.

This clonotype has a count of ten or more. This rearrangement joins TRBV6-1 to TRBJ1-3; no firm D call. V lost 4 bases and J 1 base, leaving 11 bases between the germline ends. Germline V CDR1 and CDR2: MNHNS, SASEGT. This CDR3 has 15 amino acids. CDR3 sequence (DNA): TGTGCCAGCAGTGTCGAGACTTATTCTGGAAACACCATATATTTT. It translates to CASSVETYSGNTIYF.

V is TRBV6-1 and J is TRBJ1-5; D not certain. CDR1 MNHNS and CDR2 SASEGT come from the germline V gene. V was clipped by 5 bases and J by 1 base, with 12 bases between them. CDR3 length: 15 amino acids. In DNA, the CDR3 is TGTGCCAGCAGTAGAACCCGGACCAGCAATCAGCCCCAGCATTTT. The encoded protein is CASSRTRTSNQPQHF.

This clonotype was detected ten times or more. J is TRBJ2-3 and V is TRBV20-1, with D tentatively TRBD2 (6 bases). The CDR3 runs 14 residues. V was shortened by 3 bases and J by 5 bases, with 15 bases between the two germline ends. Germline CDR1 is DFQATT and CDR2 is SNEGSKA (reference sequence). The DNA for the CDR3 is TGCAGTGCTAGTAGGGCGGGATCGGTAGATACGCAGTATTTT. Protein product: CSASRAGSVDTQYF.

In this sample, this clonotype turned up many times. The genes are TRBV7-9 and TRBJ1-6, with a weak D call TRBD1 (6 bases). Per the germline V gene, CDR1 is SEHNR and CDR2 is FQNEAQ (reference sequence). CDR3 size: 14 residues. Trimming stripped 5 bases from V and 5 bases from J, with 10 bases between. The CDR3 reads CASSRTANNSPLHF. The CDR3 bases are TGTGCCAGCAGCCGGACAGCTAATAATTCACCCCTCCACTTT. The full variable domain, rest sourced from reference TRBV7-9 and TRBJ1-6, is DTGVSQNPRHKITKRGQNVTFRCDPISEHNRLYWYRQTLGQGPEFLTYFQNEAQLEKSRLLSDRFSAERPKGSFSTLEIQRTEQGDSAMYLCASSRTANNSPLHFGNGTRLTVT.

This clonotype has at least ten counts. The genes are TRBV6-1 and TRBJ2-1; 7 bases agree with TRBD2. Losses at the gene ends were 6 bases for V and 7 bases for J; bases not matched to a gene: 9. The CDR3 sequence is 14 residues long. Germline CDR1 reads MNHNS; CDR2 reads SASEGT. CDR3 residues: CASRRSGEVNEQFF. DNA of the CDR3: TGTGCCAGCAGACGAAGCGGGGAGGTAAATGAGCAGTTCTTC.

This clonotype was observed at least ten times. The CDR3 DNA reads TGTGCCTGGAGTGACAGGAGACGTAAAAACATTCAGTACTTC. It yields the protein CAWSDRRRKNIQYF. The chain joins TRBV30 to TRBJ2-4, with D possibly matching TRBD1 (5 bases). Germline loops: CDR1 GTSNPN, CDR2 SVGIG (reference sequence). Between the trimmed V and J ends, which lost 1 base and 4 bases, there was a span of 11 bases. This CDR3 spans 14 amino acids.

This clonotype was observed many times. Germline and junction disagree at one end, which may indicate a read error. The gene calls are TRBV28 and TRBJ2-3; TRBD2 aligns across 7 bases. The germline V gene has CDR1 MDHEN and CDR2 SYDVKM. The CDR3 contains 14 residues. CDR3 sequence: CASSLLAGSDTQYF. In DNA form, the CDR3 reads TGTGCCAGCAGCTTATTAGCGGGTTCAGATACGCAGTATTTT.

This clonotype was observed at least ten times. The rearrangement joins TRBV12-3 or TRBV12-4 to TRBJ2-3; D remains ambiguous. V gave up 6 bases and J gave up 6 bases, with 10 bases separating them. CDR3 length equals 12 residues. In DNA form, the CDR3 reads TGTGCCAGCAGCCTCCCGGCGGATACGCAGTATTTT. Translating gives CASSLPADTQYF.

This clonotype was detected ten times or more. This sequence joins TRBV27 and TRBJ2-6, with 9 bases matching TRBD1. There are 16 residues in the CDR3. V lost 5 bases and J lost 4; bases outside the gene matches: 6. Looked up from germline, CDR1 is MNHEY and CDR2 is SMNVEV (reference sequence). CDR3 amino acids: CASSPGTGNGANVLTF. The CDR3 region has the DNA TGTGCCAGCAGTCCCGGGACAGGGAACGGGGCCAACGTCCTGACTTTC.

This clonotype was detected many times. This chain joins TRBV6-2 or TRBV6-3 and TRBJ2-2; 8 positions agree with TRBD2. Germline V gene sequence: CDR1 MNHEY, CDR2 SVGEGT. There are 17 residues in the CDR3. V shed 0 bases, J shed 4 bases, and the junction held 7 bases outside the gene matches. CDR3 sequence: CASSYSRDAGGTGELFF. CDR3 bases: TGTGCCAGCAGTTACTCGAGAGACGCGGGAGGCACCGGGGAGCTGTTTTTT.